This T cell receptor (beta chain) was profiled in a study of shared clonotypes between healthy human individuals. Study-wide results and caveats: Naive CD4 clonotype sharing across a handful of donors was about 5%. Generation of non-shared clonotypes was less probable than generation of clonotypes shared by all four donors.

Trimming removed 0 bases from V and 3 bases from J, with 9 bases in between. The CDR3 extends over 14 amino acids. CDR1 SQVTM and CDR2 ANQGSEA come from the germline V gene. To note about this clone: Its antigen remains unknown.

The assay used deep level. The method was immunoSEQ multiplex PCR; TCRdb's version includes in-frame clones alone and lacks a portion of them. Among roughly 2,300,000 clones, about 90% were seen once, and the ten largest hold roughly 0.34%. The sequence derives from a young man in good health. Some clones in this sample may be carry-over from other donors' samples. The chain combines TRBV29-1 with TRBJ2-1; a possible D gene is TRBD2 (6 bases). Sequencing was performed on naive CD4+ T cells from PBMCs. Subset: CD45RA+ positively selected. This CDR3 reads CSVEEEGVYNEQFF. The CDR3 nucleotides read TGCAGCGTTGAAGAGGAGGGAGTCTACAATGAGCAGTTCTTC.